This TCR beta chain came from a study of blood T cell repertoires in COVID-19. Authors' analysis steps: Amplified reference gene primers provided the basis for estimating nucleated cell counts. Sequencing was performed with immunoSEQ multiplex PCR; in TCRdb, only in-frame clones are kept and a portion is missing. V and J calls and clone size are those listed in that table; D and trimming were worked out from the DNA. The sample lists approximately 70,000 clones, roughly 90% seen once, with about 2.5% in the top ten. This CDR3 spans 14 amino acids. V shed 3 bases and J shed 7 bases, with 10 bases lying between them. CDR1 and CDR2 (germline): MNHEY, SMNVEV (reference sequence).

The J gene is TRBJ1-6, the V gene TRBV27; possible D gene TRBD1, 6 bases. Material: peripheral blood. The source of this sequence is a human donor in a cohort sampled during active COVID-19. In DNA form, the CDR3 reads TGTGCCAGCAGTTTGGGGGGGCCCAATTCACCCCTCCACTTT. Translating gives CASSLGGPNSPLHF.